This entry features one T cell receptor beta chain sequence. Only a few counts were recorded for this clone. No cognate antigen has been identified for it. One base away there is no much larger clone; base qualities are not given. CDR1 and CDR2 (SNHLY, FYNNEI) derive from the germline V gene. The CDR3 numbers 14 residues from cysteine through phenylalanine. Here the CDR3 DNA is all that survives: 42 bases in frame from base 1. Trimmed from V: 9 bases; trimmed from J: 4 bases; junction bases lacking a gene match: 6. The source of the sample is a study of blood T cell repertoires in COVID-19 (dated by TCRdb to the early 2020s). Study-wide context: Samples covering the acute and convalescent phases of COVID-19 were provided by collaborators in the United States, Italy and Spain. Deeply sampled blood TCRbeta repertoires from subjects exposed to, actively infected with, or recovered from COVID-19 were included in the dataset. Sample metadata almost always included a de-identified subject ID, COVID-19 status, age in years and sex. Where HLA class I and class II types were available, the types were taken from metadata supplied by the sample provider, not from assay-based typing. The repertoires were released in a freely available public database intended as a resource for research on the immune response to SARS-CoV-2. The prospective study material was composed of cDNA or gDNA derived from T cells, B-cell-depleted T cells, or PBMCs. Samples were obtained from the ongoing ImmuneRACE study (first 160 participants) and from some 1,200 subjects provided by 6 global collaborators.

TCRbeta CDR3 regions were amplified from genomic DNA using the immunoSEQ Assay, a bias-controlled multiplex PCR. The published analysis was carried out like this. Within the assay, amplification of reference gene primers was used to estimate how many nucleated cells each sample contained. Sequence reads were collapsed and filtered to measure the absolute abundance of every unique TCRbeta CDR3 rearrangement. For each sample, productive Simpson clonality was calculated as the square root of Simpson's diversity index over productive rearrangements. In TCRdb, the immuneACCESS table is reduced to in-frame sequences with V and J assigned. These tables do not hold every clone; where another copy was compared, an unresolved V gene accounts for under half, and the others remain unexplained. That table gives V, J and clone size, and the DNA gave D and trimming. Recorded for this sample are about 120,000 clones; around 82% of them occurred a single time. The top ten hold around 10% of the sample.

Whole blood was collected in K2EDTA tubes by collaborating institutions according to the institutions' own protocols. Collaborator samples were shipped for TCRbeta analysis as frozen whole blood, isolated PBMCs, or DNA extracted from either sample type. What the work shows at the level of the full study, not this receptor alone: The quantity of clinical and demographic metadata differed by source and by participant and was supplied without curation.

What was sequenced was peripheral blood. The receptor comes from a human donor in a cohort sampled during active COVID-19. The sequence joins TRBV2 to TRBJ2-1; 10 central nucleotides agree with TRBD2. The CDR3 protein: CASTTSGVYNEQFF. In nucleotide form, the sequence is TGTGCCAGTACTACTAGCGGGGTTTACAATGAGCAGTTCTTC.